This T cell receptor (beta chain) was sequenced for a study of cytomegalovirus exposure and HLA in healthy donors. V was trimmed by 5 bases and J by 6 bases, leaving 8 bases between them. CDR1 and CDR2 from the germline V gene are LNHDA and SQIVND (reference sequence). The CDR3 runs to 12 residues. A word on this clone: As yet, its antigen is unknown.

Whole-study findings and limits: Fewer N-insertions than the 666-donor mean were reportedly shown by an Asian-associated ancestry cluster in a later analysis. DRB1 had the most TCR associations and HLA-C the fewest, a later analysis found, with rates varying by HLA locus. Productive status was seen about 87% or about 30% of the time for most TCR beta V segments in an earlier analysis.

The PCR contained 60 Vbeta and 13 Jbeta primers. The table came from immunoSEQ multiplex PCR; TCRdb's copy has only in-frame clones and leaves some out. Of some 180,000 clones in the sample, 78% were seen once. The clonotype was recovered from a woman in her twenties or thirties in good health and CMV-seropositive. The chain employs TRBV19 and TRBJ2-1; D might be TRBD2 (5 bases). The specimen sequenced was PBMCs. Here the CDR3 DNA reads TGTGCCAGTAGTCGGGGTGTCAATGAGCAGTTCTTC. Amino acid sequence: CASSRGVNEQFF.